This is a list of T cell receptor beta chains from one sample in a study of T cells in Graves' hyperthyroidism and ophthalmopathy. TCRdb re-analysed the multiplex PCR reads in MiXCR, keeping a single row per CDR3 protein. This sample has a few hundred thousand distinct CDR3 sequences, with roughly 46% found just once. The sample was peripheral blood or thyroid tissue (not recorded which). Receptors were obtained from a woman aged 18 to 35 with Graves' hyperthyroidism. CDR3s include the opening cysteine and the closing phenylalanine or tryptophan. A D gene is named only where the DNA matches it firmly. Size is stated for part of the rows, as once, few or many counts, or as a class when the clone is expanded.

D	size	V	J	DNA	CDR3
-	-	TRBV5-1	TRBJ2-7	TGCGCCAGCAGCTCTCTACCGGGACCCTACTACGAGCAGTACTTC	CASSSLPGPYYEQYF
-	few	TRBV12-3/TRBV12-4	TRBJ1-2	TGTGCCAGCAGGGCGGGGCGGAACTATGGCTACACCTTC	CASRAGRNYGYTF
-	-	TRBV12-5	TRBJ1-2	TGTGCTAGTGGCCCCGGGGGGGGAAGTAGTGGCTACACCTTC	CASGPGGGSSGYTF
-	-	TRBV7-8	TRBJ1-2	TGTGCCAGCAGCTCGGGAATCCAAGGCTACACCTTC	CASSSGIQGYTF
TRBD1	-	TRBV20-1	TRBJ2-5	TGCAGTGCTAGAGGGGACAGCCAAGAGACCCAGTACTTC	CSARGDSQETQYF
-	-	TRBV2	TRBJ2-5	TGTGCCAGCAGTTACTCTCGGCTAGGGGATTCCGTGAACCAAGAGACCCAGTACTTC	CASSYSRLGDSVNQETQYF
TRBD2	-	TRBV24-1	TRBJ2-1	TGTGCCACCAGTGATCCGGGACTAGCGGTAAACTCCTACAATGAGCAGTTCTTC	CATSDPGLAVNSYNEQFF
-	-	TRBV2	TRBJ1-2	TGTGCCAGGGTAGGCTTGGATGGCTACACCTTC	CARVGLDGYTF
TRBD1	few	TRBV7-9	TRBJ1-2	TGTGCCAGCAGCGCCGTTACAGGGGGAAACTATGGCTACACCTTC	CASSAVTGGNYGYTF
-	-	TRBV29-1	TRBJ2-5	TGCAGCGTAGGGCAGGGACGGCAGACCCAGTACTTC	CSVGQGRQTQYF
TRBD1	few	TRBV24-1	TRBJ1-4	TGTGCCAGCAGTTCCTCGACAGGGGGAAAACTGTTTTTT	CASSSSTGGKLFF
TRBD2	few	TRBV10-2	TRBJ2-7	TGTGCCAGCAGCGTCCGGGGGGACGAGCAGTACTTC	CASSVRGDEQYF
-	-	TRBV4-1	TRBJ1-2	TGCGCCAGCAGCCAAACAATGCCAGGGGATGGCTACACCTTC	CASSQTMPGDGYTF
-	-	TRBV11-2	TRBJ1-1	TGTGCCAGCCATTTTACCCGGGACGGTGAAGAAGCTTTCTTT	CASHFTRDGEEAFF
-	-	TRBV29-1	TRBJ2-2	TGCAGCGTTGAAGACGGGGTGGGGACCGGGGAGCTGTTTTTT	CSVEDGVGTGELFF
-	many	TRBV2	TRBJ1-4	TGTGCCAGCAGTATTAATGAAAAACTGTTTTTT	CASSINEKLFF
-	-	TRBV24-1	TRBJ1-2	TGTGCCACCAGTGCTGGGACCTCTGGCTACACCTTC	CATSAGTSGYTF